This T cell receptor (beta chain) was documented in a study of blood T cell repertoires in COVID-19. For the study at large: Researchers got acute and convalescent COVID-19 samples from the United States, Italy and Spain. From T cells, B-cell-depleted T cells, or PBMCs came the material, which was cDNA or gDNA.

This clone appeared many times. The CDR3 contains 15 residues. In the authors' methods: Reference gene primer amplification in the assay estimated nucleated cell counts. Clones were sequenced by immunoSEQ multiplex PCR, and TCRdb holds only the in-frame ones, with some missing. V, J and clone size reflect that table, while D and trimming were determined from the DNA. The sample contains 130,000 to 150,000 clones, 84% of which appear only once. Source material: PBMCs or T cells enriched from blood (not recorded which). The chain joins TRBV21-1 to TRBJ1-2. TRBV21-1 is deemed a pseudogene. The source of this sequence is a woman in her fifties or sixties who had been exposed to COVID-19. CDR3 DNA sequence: TGTGCCAGGAGCGCGGGTAAAGACGGTGGCTGTGGCTACACCTTC. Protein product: CARSAGKDGGCGYTF.